This TCR beta chain is drawn from a study of identical twins. Study-wide points: Out-of-frame alpha sequences that twins shared showed excess low generation probability.

Through template switching, a universal primer site was introduced, and the cDNA contained unique molecular identifiers. TCRdb redid the calling of the 5' RACE reads with MiXCR, one entry per CDR3 protein. Counted here are about 550,000 distinct CDR3 sequences, around 22% occurring once; the ten biggest clones make up approximately 0.49%. On this clonotype: Its antigen is not known.

The CDR3 is made up of 15 amino acids. Germline V gene lookup returns CDR1 SGHRS and CDR2 YFSETQ. The V end lost 4 bases, the J end lost 1 base, and 14 bases lay between the germline ends. Only healthy Caucasians were enrolled as donors. These data also formed part of another study, on yellow fever vaccine responses in identical twins.

V and J are TRBV5-1 and TRBJ1-2; perhaps TRBD1 as D (6 bases). Specimen: CD4+ T cells sorted from blood. The sequence was collected from a woman aged 18-35 years in good health. For the CDR3, the DNA is TGCGCCAGCAGCCACGGGACAAAATATAACTATGGCTACACCTTC. Its translation: CASSHGTKYNYGYTF.